This T cell receptor (beta chain) was sequenced in a study of molecular identifiers for immune sequencing clone quantification (dated by TCRdb to 2017 to 2018). With regard to the full study: For a replicate experiment, the RNA from either approximately 20,000 or 100,000 naive CD8 T cells was divided into five aliquots, and four of those aliquots went on to sequencing. This methods study benchmarked molecular-identifier clustering-based TCR repertoire sequencing (MIDCIRS) and TCR RNA copy counting, using CD8 T cells to do so. What the research found in general, with its limitations: Spiked-in Jurkat TCR RNA equal to a single cell's worth was reported to be detectable even within one million naive CD8 T cells. In CMV-specific effector cells, clones with more than 20 RNA copies contained over 99% of molecules, whereas in naive cells such clones contained under 1% of molecules. Modeling gave around 3 recovered TCR RNA copies per cell versus around 10 by digital PCR, implying approximately 32% capture efficiency. When barcode sub-clustering was omitted, TCR diversity was inflated by chimeric consensus sequences, with chimeras reaching as high as 47%. Highly expanded clone sizes could be underestimated because identical TCR molecules may share a barcode. The naive libraries included spiked-in Jurkat TCR RNA (about nine copies' worth), and this Jurkat TCR RNA is not part of the donor repertoire.

Library prep was done by PCR. These reads were obtained on a NextSeq 500. Bulk TCR libraries were generated as previously described, with the TCR primers listed in Table S5 used. The Qiagen AllPrep DNA/RNA kit was used to purify total RNA. Reads from multiple sequencing runs of the same library were pooled before analysis. As for the original processing: Reads were retained only if an exact TCR constant sequence was present, and the retained reads were trimmed to 150 nt and grouped according to their 12-nt molecular barcodes. Reads within each barcode group were sub-clustered using a 15% Levenshtein threshold, and quality-weighted consensus sequences were constructed for each RNA molecule. Non-functional sequences were discarded, and so were lower-count sequences lying one edit away from another sequence. Barcode sub-clusters with fewer than 20% of the maximum read count were removed, based on fitting two negative binomial distributions. The public reads were quality trimmed at Q25 with fastp and then assembled into clones with MiXCR by TCRdb, keeping productive beta chains. Identical CDR3 proteins give one entry, which carries the most common genes and DNA. TCRdb's processing, not the study's, gives the V and J calls here. The sample has roughly 93,000 distinct CDR3 sequences on record, roughly 25% of them singletons. Of the sample, approximately 0.78% falls within the top ten clones.

Libraries of naive CD8 T cells were built from anywhere between roughly 19,000 and 1,000,000 sorted cells, with 10%, 30% or 50% of the purified RNA used. On a BD FACSAria II, naive CD8 T cells were FACS-sorted as CD8+CD4-CCR7+CD45RA+ and collected into RLT Plus buffer. To test detection sensitivity, Jurkat RNA equal to approximately 10 TCR copies was added to samples of roughly 18,000-1,100,000 naive CD8 T cells. Enrichment of CD8 T cells was done with RosetteSep CD8+ T Cell Enrichment Cocktail plus Ficoll-Paque, and ACK red cell lysis came afterward. The CDR3 contains 13 residues, cysteine and phenylalanine counted. Here the CDR3 DNA is all that survives: 39 bases in frame from base 1. CDR1 and CDR2, per the germline V gene, are MNHEY and SVGAGI. As to this clonotype: It lacks a known antigen. The junction departs from the called germline gene at one end, perhaps through a read error.

The sequenced material came from naive CD8+ T cells from blood, with Jurkat cell RNA spiked in. Explained via the paper, the cell subset or site label denotes: FACS-sorted CD8+CD4-CCR7+CD45RA+ naive T cells. This chain joins TRBV6-5 to TRBJ2-2; the D gene is perhaps TRBD2, on 5 matching bases. This clonotype was obtained from a human donor in good health. Some libraries in this study had Jurkat cell RNA spiked in. The DNA sequence is TGTGCCAGCAGTTTCCCCAACACCGGGGAGCTGATTTTT. This encodes CASSFPNTGELIF.